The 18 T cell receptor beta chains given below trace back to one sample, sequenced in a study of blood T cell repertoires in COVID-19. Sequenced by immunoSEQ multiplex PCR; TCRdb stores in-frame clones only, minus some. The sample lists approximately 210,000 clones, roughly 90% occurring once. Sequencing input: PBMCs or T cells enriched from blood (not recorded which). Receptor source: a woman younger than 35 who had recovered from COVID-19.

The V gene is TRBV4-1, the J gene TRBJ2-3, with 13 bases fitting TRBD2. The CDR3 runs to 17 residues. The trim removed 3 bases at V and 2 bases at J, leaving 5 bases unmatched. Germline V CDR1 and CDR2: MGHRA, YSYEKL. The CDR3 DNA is TGCGCCAGCAGCCACCCGGGACTAGCGGGGACCACAGATACGCAGTATTTT. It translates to CASSHPGLAGTTDTQYF.

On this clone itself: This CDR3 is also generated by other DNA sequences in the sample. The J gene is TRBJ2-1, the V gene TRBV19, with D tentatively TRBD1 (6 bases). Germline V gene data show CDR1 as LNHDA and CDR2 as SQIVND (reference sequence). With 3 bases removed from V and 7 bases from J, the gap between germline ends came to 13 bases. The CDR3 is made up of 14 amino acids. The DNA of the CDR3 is TGTGCCAGTAGTATTGCACAGGGAACAAATGAGCAGTTCTTC. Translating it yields CASSIAQGTNEQFF.

CDR3 nucleotides: TGTGCCAGCAGCCAAGAAGCAGGGGCGGGTTCACCCCTCCACTTT. This gives the protein CASSQEAGAGSPLHF. This chain links TRBV4-2 with TRBJ1-6; possibly TRBD1 for D (6 bases). CDR1 is LGHNA, CDR2 YNFKEQ, per germline. Trimming cost V 0 bases and J 9 bases, with 12 bases left between them. The CDR3 is 15 amino acids.

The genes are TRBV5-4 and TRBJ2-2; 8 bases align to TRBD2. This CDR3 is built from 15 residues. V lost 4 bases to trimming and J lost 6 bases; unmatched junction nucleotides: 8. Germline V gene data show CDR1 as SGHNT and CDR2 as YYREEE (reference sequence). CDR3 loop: CASSQTSDRSGELFF. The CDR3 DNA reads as TGTGCCAGCAGCCAGACTAGCGATCGATCCGGGGAGCTGTTTTTT.

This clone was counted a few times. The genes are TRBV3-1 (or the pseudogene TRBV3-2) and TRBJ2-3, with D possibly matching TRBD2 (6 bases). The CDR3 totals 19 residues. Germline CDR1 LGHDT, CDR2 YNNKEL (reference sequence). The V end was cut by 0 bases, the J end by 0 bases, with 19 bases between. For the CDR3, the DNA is TGTGCCAGCAGCCAAGATTTACTAACCGGGGACTTTAGCACAGATACGCAGTATTTT. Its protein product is CASSQDLLTGDFSTDTQYF.

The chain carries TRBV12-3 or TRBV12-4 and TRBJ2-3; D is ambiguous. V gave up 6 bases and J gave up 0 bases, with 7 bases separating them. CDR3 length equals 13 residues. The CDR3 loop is CASSGPSTDTQYF. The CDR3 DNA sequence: TGTGCCAGCAGCGGTCCGAGCACAGATACGCAGTATTTT.

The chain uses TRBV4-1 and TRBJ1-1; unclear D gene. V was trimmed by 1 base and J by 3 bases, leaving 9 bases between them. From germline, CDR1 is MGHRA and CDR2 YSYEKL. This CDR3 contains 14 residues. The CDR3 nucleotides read TGCGCCAGCAGCCAAGTTGCGGGGTACACTGAAGCTTTCTTT. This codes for CASSQVAGYTEAFF.

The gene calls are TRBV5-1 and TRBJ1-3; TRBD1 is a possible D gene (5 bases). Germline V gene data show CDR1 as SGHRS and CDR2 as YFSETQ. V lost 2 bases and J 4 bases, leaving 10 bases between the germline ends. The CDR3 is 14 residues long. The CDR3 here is CASSFDSVGNTIYF. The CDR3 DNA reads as TGCGCCAGCAGCTTTGACAGCGTGGGAAACACCATATATTTT.

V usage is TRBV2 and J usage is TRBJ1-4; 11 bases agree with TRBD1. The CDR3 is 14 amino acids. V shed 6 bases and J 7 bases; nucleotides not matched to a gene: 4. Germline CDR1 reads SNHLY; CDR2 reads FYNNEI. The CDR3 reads CASSRDRGSEKLFF. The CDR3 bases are TGTGCCAGCAGCAGGGACAGGGGGAGTGAAAAACTGTTTTTT.

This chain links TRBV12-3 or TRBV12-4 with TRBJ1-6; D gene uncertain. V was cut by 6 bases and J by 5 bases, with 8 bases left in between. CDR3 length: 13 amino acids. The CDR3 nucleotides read TGTGCCAGCAGACCCGAGAATAATTCACCCCTCCACTTT. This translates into CASRPENNSPLHF.

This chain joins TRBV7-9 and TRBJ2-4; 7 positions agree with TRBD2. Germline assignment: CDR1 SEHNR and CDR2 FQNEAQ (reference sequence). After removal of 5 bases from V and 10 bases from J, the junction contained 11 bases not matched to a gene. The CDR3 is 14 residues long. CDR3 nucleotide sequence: TGTGCCAGCAGCAAAACCCAAGCGGGGACGATTCAGTACTTC. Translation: CASSKTQAGTIQYF.

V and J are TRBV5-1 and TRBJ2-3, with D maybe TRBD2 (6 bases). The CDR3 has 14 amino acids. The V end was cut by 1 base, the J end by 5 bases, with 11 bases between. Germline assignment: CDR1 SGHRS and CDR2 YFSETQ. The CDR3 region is CASSLTGVVDTQYF. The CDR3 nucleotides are TGCGCCAGCAGCTTGACGGGGGTGGTAGATACGCAGTATTTT.

CDR3 loop: CASSQGPGNTIYF. The CDR3 DNA sequence: TGTGCCAGCAGCCAGGGTCCTGGAAACACCATATATTTT. This rearrangement joins TRBV13 to TRBJ1-3, with D possibly matching TRBD1 (5 bases). The germline V gene has CDR1 PRHDT and CDR2 FYEKMQ (reference sequence). The CDR3 totals 13 residues. Trimming stripped 5 bases from V and 2 bases from J, with 7 bases between.

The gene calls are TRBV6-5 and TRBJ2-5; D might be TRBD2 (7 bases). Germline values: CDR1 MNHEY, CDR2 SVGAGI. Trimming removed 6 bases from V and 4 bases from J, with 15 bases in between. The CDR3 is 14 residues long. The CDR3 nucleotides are TGTGCCAGCAGGGGAGGGTTGGGGGCAGAGACCCAGTACTTC. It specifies CASRGGLGAETQYF.

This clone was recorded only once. CDR3 residues: CASRPQTYSNYGYTF. The CDR3 DNA reads TGTGCCAGCAGGCCTCAGACATACTCTAACTATGGCTACACCTTC. This chain uses TRBV2 with TRBJ1-2; unclear D gene. This CDR3 has 15 amino acids. Trimming removed 6 bases from V and 0 bases from J, with 14 bases in between. The V gene's germline CDR1 is SNHLY and CDR2 FYNNEI.

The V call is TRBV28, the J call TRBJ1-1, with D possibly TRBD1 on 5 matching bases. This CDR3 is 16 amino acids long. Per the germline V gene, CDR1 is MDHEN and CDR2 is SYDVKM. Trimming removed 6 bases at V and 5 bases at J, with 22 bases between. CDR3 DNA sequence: TGTGCCAGCAGCTCCTCCCGGGGGGACGGGCCGACTGAAGCTTTCTTT. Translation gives CASSSSRGDGPTEAFF.

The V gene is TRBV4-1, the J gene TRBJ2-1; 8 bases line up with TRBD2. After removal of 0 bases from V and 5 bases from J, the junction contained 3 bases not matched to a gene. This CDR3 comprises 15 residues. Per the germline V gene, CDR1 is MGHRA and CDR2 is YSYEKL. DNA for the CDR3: TGCGCCAGCAGCCAAGATGGACTAGCCCACAATGAGCAGTTCTTC. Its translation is CASSQDGLAHNEQFF.

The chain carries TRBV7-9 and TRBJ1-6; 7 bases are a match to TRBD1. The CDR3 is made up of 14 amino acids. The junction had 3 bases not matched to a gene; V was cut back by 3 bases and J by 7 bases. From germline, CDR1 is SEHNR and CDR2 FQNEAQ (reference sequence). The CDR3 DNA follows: TGTGCCAGCAGCTTCGGGACAGAAAATTCACCCCTCCACTTT. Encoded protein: CASSFGTENSPLHF.